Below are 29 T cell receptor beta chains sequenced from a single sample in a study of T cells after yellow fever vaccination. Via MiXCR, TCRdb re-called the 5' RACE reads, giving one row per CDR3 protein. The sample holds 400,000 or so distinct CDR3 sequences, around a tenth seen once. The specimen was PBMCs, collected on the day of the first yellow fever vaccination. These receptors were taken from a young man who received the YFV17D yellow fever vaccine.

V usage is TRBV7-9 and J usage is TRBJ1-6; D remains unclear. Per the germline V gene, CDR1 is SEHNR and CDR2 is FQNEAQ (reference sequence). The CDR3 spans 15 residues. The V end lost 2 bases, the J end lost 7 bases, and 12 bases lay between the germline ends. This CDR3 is CASSLPGSQNSPLHF. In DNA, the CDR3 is TGTGCCAGCAGCTTACCGGGATCCCAAAATTCACCCCTCCACTTT.

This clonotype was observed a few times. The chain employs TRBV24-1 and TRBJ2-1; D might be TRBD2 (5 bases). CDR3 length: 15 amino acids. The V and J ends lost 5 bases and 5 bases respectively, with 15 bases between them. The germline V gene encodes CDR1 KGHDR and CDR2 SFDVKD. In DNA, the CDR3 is TGTGCCACCAGTGGAGGGCTACTTGGGAACAATGAGCAGTTCTTC. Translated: CATSGGLLGNNEQFF.

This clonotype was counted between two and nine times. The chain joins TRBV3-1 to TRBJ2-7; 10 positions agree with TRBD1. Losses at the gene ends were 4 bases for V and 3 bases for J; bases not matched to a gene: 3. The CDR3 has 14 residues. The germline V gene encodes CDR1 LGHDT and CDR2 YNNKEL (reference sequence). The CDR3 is CASSPRDRGYEQYF. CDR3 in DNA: TGTGCCAGCAGCCCTCGGGACAGGGGCTACGAGCAGTACTTC.

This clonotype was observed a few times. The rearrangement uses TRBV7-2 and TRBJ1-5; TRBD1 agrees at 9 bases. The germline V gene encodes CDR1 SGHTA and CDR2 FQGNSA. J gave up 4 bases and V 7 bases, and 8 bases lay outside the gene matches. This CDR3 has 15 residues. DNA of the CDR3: TGTGCCAGCAAAACAGGGGGCGAATTAAATCAGCCCCAGCATTTT. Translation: CASKTGGELNQPQHF. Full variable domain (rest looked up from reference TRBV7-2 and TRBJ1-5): GAGVSQSPSNKVTEKGKDVELRCDPISGHTALYWYRQSLGQGLEFLIYFQGNSAPDKSGLPSDRFSAERTGGSVSTLTIQRTQQEDSAVYLCASKTGGELNQPQHFGDGTRLSIL.

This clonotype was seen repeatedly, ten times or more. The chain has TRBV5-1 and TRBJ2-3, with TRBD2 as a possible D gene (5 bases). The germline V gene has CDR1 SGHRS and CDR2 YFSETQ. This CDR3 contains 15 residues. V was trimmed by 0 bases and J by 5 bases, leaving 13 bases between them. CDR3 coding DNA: TGCGCCAGCAGCTTGGGGACTGCGGTGGGAGATACGCAGTATTTT. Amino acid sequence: CASSLGTAVGDTQYF.

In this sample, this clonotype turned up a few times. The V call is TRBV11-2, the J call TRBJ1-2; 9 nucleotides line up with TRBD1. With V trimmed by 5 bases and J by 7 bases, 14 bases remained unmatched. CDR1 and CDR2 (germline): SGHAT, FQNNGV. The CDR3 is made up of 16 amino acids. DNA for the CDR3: TGTGCCAGCAGCCCGACCGAGCACAGGGGGCTTCTTGGCTACACCTTC. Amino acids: CASSPTEHRGLLGYTF.

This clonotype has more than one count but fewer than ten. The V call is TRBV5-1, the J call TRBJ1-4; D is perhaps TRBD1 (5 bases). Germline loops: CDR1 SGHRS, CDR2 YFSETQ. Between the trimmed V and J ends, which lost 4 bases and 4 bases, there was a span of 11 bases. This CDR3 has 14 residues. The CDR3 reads CASSPGRLNEKLFF. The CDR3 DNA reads TGCGCCAGCAGCCCGGGACGGCTTAATGAAAAACTGTTTTTT.

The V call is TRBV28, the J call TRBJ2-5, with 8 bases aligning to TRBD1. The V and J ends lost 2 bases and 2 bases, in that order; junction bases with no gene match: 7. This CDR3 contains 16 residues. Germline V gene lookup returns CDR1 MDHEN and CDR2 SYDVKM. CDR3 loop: CASSLGGTGPQETQYF. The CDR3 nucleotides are TGTGCCAGCAGTTTAGGTGGGACAGGACCTCAAGAGACCCAGTACTTC.

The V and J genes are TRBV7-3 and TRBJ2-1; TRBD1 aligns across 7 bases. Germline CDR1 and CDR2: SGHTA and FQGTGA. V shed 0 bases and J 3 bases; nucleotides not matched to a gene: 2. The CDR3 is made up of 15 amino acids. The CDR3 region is CASSLTRDSYNEQFF. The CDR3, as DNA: TGTGCCAGCAGCTTAACGAGGGACAGCTACAATGAGCAGTTCTTC.

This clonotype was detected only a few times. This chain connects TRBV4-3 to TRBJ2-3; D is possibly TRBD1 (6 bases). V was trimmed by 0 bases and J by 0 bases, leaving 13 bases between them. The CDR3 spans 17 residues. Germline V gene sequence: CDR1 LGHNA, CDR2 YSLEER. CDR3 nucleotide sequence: TGCGCCAGCAGCCAAGAGGAACAGGGTAGCAGCACAGATACGCAGTATTTT. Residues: CASSQEEQGSSTDTQYF.

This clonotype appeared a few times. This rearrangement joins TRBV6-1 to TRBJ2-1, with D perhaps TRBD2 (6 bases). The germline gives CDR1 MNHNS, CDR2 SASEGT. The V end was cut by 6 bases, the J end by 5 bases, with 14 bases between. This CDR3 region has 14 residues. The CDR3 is CASSRRGENNEQFF. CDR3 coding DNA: TGTGCCAGCAGCCGCCGCGGGGAAAACAATGAGCAGTTCTTC.

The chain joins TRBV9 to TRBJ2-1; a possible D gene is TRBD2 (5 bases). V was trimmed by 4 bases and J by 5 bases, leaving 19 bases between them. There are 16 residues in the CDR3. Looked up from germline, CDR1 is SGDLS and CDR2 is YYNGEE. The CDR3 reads CASSPQQRPWNNEQFF. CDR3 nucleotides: TGTGCCAGCAGCCCCCAACAGCGGCCCTGGAACAATGAGCAGTTCTTC.

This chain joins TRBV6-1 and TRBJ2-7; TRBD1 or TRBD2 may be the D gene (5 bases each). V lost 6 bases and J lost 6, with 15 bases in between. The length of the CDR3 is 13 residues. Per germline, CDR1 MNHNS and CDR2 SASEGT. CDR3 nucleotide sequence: TGTGCCAGCAGCCGATCCGGGGCCCCCGAGCAGTACGTC. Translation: CASSRSGAPEQYV.

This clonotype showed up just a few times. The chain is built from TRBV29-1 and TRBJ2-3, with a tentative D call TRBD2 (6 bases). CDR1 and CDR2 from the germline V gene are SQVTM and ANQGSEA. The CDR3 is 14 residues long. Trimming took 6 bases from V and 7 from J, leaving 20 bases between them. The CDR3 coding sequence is TGCAGCGTGGGGGGACTGGCAGGGTTGCATACGCAGTATTTT. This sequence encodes CSVGGLAGLHTQYF.

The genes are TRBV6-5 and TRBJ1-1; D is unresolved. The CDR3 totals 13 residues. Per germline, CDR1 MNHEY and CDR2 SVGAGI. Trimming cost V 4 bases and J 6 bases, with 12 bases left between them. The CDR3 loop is CASSSPGWSEAFF. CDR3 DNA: TGTGCCAGCAGTTCCCCCGGGTGGTCTGAAGCTTTCTTT.

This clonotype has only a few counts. CDR3 sequence: CASSLAQVSVEKLFF. DNA for the CDR3: TGTGCCAGCAGCTTAGCGCAGGTGTCAGTAGAAAAACTGTTTTTT. The chain recombines TRBV7-8 with TRBJ1-4; D ambiguous. Germline CDR1 SGHVS, CDR2 FQNEAQ. The V gene lost 0 bases and the J gene lost 8 bases, with 13 bases spanning the gap. This CDR3 is built from 15 residues.

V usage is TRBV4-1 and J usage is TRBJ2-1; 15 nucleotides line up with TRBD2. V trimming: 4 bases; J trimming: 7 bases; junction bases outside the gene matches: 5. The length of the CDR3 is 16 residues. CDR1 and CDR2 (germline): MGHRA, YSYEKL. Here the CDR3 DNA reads TGCGCCAGCAGCCTCAGGACTAGCGGGGGGGCGAATGAGCAGTTCTTC. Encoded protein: CASSLRTSGGANEQFF.

CDR3 region: CASSLALDDEQFF. Written as DNA, the CDR3 is TGCGCCAGCAGCTTGGCCCTGGACGATGAGCAGTTCTTC. The chain employs TRBV5-1 and TRBJ2-1, with D unclear. The CDR3 loop spans 13 amino acids. Germline V gives CDR1 SGHRS, CDR2 YFSETQ. Trimming stripped 0 bases from V and 8 bases from J, with 9 bases between.

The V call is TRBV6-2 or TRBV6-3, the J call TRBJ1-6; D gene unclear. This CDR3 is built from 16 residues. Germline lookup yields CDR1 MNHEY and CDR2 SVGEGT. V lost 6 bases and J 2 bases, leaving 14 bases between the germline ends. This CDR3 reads CASSIGRLTYNSPLHF. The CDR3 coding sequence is TGTGCCAGCAGCATTGGGAGGCTCACCTATAATTCACCCCTCCACTTT.

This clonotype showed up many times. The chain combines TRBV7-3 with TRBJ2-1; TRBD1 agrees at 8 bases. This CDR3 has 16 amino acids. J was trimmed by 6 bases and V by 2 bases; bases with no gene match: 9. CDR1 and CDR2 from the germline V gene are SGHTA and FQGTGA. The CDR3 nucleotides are TGTGCCAGCAGCTTAGCGCCAGGGGGCCCCCCCAATGAGCAGTTCTTC. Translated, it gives CASSLAPGGPPNEQFF.

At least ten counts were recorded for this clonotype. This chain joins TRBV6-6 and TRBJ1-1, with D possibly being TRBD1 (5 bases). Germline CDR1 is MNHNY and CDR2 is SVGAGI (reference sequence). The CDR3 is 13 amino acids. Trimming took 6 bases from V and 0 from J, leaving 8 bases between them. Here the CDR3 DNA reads TGTGCCAGCAGCACCAGGGTGAACACTGAAGCTTTCTTT. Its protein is CASSTRVNTEAFF.

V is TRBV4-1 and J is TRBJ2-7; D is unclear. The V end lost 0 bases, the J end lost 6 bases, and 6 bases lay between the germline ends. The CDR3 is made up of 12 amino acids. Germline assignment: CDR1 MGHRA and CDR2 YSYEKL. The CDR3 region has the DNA TGCGCCAGCAGCCAAGATCCATCCGAGCAGTACTTC. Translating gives CASSQDPSEQYF.

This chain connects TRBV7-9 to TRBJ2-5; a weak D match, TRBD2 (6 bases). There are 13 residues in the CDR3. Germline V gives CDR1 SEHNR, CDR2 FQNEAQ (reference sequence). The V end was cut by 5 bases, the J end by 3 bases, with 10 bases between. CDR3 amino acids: CASSTGGEETQYF. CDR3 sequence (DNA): TGTGCCAGCAGCACGGGCGGGGAAGAGACCCAGTACTTC.

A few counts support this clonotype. The chain's CDR3 is CASSSPLAALDNEQFF. CDR3 in DNA: TGCGCCAGCAGCTCACCCCTAGCGGCTCTCGACAATGAGCAGTTCTTC. The chain carries TRBV5-1 and TRBJ2-1; 7 positions match TRBD2. V lost 3 bases, J lost 5 bases, and 11 bases stayed unmatched. There are 16 residues in the CDR3. Germline V gene data show CDR1 as SGHRS and CDR2 as YFSETQ.

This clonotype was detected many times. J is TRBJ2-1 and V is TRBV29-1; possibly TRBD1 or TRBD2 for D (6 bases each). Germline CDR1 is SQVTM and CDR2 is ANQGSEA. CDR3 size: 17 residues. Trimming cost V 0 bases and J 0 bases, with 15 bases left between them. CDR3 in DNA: TGCAGCGTTGAAGATCTGGGGGGCTCCAGCTCCTACAATGAGCAGTTCTTC. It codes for CSVEDLGGSSSYNEQFF.

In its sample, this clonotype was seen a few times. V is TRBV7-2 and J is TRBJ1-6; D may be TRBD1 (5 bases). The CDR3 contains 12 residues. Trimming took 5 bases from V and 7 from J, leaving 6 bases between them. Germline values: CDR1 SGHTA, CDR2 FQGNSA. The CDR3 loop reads CASSRTNSPLHF. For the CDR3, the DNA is TGTGCCAGCAGCCGGACAAATTCACCCCTCCACTTT. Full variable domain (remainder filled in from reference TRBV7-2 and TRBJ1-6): GAGVSQSPSNKVTEKGKDVELRCDPISGHTALYWYRQSLGQGLEFLIYFQGNSAPDKSGLPSDRFSAERTGGSVSTLTIQRTQQEDSAVYLCASSRTNSPLHFGNGTRLTVT.

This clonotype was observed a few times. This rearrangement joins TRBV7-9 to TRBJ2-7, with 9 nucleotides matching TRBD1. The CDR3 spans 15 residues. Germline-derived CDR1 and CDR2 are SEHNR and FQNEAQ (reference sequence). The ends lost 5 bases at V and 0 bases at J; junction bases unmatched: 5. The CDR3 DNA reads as TGTGCCAGCAGCGCCGGGACAGGGAGCTCCTACGAGCAGTACTTC. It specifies CASSAGTGSSYEQYF.

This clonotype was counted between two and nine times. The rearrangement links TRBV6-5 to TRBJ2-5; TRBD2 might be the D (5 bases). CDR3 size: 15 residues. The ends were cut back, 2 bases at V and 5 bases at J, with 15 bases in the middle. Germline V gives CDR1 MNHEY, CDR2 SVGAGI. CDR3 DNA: TGTGCCAGCAGTTACCGTGGGTCTAGCTGGGAGACCCAGTACTTC. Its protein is CASSYRGSSWETQYF.

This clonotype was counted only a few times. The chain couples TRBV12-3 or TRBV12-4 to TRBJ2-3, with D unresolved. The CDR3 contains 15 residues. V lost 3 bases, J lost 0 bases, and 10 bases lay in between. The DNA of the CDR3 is TGTGCCAGCAGTTTTGTTCCAGCTAGCACAGATACGCAGTATTTT. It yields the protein CASSFVPASTDTQYF.